This T cell receptor beta chain was found in a study of T cell repertoires in cytomegalovirus infection. Study-level information: Recently identified HLA-C-restricted CMV epitopes were used, and well-studied HLA-B-restricted CMV epitopes were used as well. CMV infection together with matching HLA type was indicated by public TCR beta signatures.

Via MiXCR, TCRdb re-called the reads, giving one row per CDR3 protein. In the table there are approximately 730,000 distinct CDR3 sequences, around 32% of which are singletons. This clonotype was seen a handful of times. The target antigen is unknown. Study-level points and caveats: Ex vivo responses were dominated by HLA-C-restricted CMV-specific TCR beta clonotypes. People with CMV and the relevant HLA were identified by cumulative public TCR beta family frequency.

In germline, CDR1 is SGHTA, CDR2 FQGNSA. The CDR3 sequence is 14 residues long. V lost 2 bases and J lost 6, with 11 bases in between. This sequence joins TRBV7-2 and TRBJ2-1; D ambiguous. The sample was cultured PBMCs, taken from culture after CMV antigen stimulation. The receptor comes from a human donor in good health (CMV status not recorded). Some clones in this sample may be carry-over from other donors' samples. The CDR3 sequence: CASSLQGVVNEQFF. CDR3 nucleotide sequence: TGTGCCAGCAGCTTACAAGGTGTTGTCAATGAGCAGTTCTTC.